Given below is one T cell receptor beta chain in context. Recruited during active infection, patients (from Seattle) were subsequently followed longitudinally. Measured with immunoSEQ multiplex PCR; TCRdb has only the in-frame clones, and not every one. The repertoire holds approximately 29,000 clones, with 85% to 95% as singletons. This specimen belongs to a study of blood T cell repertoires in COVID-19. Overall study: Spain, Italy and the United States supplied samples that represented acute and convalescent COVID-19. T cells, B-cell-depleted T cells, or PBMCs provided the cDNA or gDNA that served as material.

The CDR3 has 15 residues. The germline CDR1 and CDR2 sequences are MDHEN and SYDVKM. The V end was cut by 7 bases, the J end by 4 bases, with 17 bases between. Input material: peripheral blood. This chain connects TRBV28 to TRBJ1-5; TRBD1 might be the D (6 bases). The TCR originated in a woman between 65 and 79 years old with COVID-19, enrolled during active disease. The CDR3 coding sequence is TGTGCCAGCACAAAAGGGGGAGAACCGAATCAGCCCCAGCATTTT. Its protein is CASTKGGEPNQPQHF.